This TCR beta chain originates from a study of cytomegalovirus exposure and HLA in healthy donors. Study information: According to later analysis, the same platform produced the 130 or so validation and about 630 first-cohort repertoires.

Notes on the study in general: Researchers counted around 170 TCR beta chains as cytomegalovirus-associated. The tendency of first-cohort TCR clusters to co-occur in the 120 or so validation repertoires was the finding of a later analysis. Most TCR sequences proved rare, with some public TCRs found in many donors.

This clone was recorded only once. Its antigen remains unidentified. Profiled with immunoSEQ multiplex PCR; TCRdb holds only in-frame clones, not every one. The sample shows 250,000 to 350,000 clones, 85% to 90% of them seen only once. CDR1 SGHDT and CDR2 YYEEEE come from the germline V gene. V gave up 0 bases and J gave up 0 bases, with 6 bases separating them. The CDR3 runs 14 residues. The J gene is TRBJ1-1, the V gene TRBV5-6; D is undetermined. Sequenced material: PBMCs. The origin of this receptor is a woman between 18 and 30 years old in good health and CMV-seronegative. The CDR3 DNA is TGTGCCAGCAGCTTGGCGGAGATGAACACTGAAGCTTTCTTT. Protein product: CASSLAEMNTEAFF. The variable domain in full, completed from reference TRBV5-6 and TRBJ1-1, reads DAGVTQSPTHLIKTRGQQVTLRCSPKSGHDTVSWYQQALGQGPQFIFQYYEEEERQRGNFPDRFSGHQFPNYSSELNVNALLLGDSALYLCASSLAEMNTEAFFGQGTRLTVV.